The source of this T cell receptor beta chain is a study of blood T cell repertoires in COVID-19. Whole-study context: The study drew acute and convalescent COVID-19 samples from the United States, Italy and Spain. Sources were T cells, B-cell-depleted T cells, or PBMCs; the material itself was cDNA or gDNA.

Original handling: Amplifying reference gene primers gave estimates of nucleated cell counts. TCRdb's copy holds only in-frame clones and misses some; the assay was immunoSEQ multiplex PCR. The V and J calls and the clone size are those of that table, but D and trimming were determined from the DNA. The repertoire holds about 310,000 clones, with around 87% as singletons. Germline V CDR1 and CDR2: LGHDT, YNNKEL (reference sequence). There are 16 residues in the CDR3. Trimming shortened V by 1 base and J by 0 bases, and 10 bases separated the two germline ends. This chain joins TRBV3-1 (or the pseudogene TRBV3-2) and TRBJ1-3, with a weak D call TRBD1 (6 bases). The TCR was taken from a man aged 50 to 60 with active or convalescent COVID-19. Sample: peripheral blood. The CDR3 spells CASSQGTASSGNTIYF. The CDR3 DNA is TGTGCCAGCAGCCAAGGGACAGCGAGCTCTGGAAACACCATATATTTT.